This TCR beta chain was sequenced during a study of T cell responses to AZD1222 COVID-19 vaccine. Findings and caveats of the study: Donors skewed white British and female; clonal diversity was possibly underestimated. Just five or six AZD1222 recipients were seropositive at baseline.

Comments on this clone: What it binds is unknown.

CDR1 is SGHRS and CDR2 is YFSETQ in the germline V gene. This CDR3 region has 14 residues. With 2 bases clipped from V and 4 bases from J, the junction kept 1 base outside the gene matches. The method was immunoSEQ multiplex PCR; TCRdb's version includes in-frame clones alone and lacks a portion of them. This sample has about 140,000 clones, with more than 85% found just once. Sequencing was performed on peripheral blood, taken on day 0 of AZD1222 vaccination. The source is an adult in good health. The J gene is TRBJ2-1, the V gene TRBV5-1, with 9 positions matching TRBD2. In DNA form, the CDR3 reads TGCGCCAGCAGCTTCACTAGCGGGTACAATGAGCAGTTCTTC. It encodes CASSFTSGYNEQFF.